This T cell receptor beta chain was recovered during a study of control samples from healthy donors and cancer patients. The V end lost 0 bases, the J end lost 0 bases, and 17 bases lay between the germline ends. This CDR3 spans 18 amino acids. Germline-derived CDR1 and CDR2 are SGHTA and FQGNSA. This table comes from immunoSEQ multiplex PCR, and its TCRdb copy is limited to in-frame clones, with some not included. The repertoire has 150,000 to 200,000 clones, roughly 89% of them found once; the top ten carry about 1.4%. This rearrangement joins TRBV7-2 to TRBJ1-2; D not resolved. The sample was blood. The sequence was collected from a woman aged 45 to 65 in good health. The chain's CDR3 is CASSLAFGGVTSNYGYTF. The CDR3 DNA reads TGTGCCAGCAGCTTAGCTTTTGGAGGCGTGACCTCTAACTATGGCTACACCTTC.